This T cell receptor (beta chain) came from a study of cytomegalovirus exposure and HLA in healthy donors. Amplification used 60 Vbeta primers and 13 Jbeta primers. Clones were read by immunoSEQ multiplex PCR, and TCRdb kept only the in-frame ones, dropping some. Of 50,000 to 75,000 clones listed, less than 85% are singletons. Per the germline V gene, CDR1 is SGHNT and CDR2 is YYREEE (reference sequence). This CDR3 has 16 amino acids. V gave up 2 bases and J gave up 6 bases, with 18 bases separating them. This receptor was obtained from a man younger than 45 in good health and CMV-seropositive. The source material was PBMCs. The chain carries TRBV5-4 and TRBJ2-1, with D perhaps TRBD1 (6 bases). As DNA, the CDR3 is TGTGCCAGCAGCTTCTATTTGGGGGCGATAGGCAATGAGCAGTTCTTC. It encodes CASSFYLGAIGNEQFF.